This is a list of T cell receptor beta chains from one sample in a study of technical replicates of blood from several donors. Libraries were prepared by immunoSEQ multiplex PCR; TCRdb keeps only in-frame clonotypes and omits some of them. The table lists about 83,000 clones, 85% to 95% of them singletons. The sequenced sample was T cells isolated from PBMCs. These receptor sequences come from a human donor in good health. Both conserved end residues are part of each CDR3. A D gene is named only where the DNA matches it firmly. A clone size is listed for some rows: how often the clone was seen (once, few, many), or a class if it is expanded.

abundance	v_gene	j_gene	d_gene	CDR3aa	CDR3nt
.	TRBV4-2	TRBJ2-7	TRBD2	CASSQESGTRAYEQYF	TGTGCCAGCAGCCAAGAATCCGGGACTAGGGCCTACGAGCAGTACTTC
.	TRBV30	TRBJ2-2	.	CAWIPGAGAGELFF	TGTGCCTGGATTCCAGGGGCCGGCGCCGGGGAGCTGTTTTTT
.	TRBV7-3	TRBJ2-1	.	CASSLEPGLYNEQFF	TGTGCCAGCAGTCTAGAGCCCGGACTGTACAATGAGCAGTTCTTC
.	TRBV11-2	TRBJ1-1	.	CASSAQGDTEAFF	TGTGCCAGCAGCGCACAGGGCGACACTGAAGCTTTCTTT
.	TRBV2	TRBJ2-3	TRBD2	CASSDVTSGGVLNTQYF	TGTGCCAGCAGTGACGTAACTAGCGGGGGCGTTTTAAATACGCAGTATTTT
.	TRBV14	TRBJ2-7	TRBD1	CASSQFLRQGVSYEQYF	TGTGCCAGCAGCCAATTTCTTCGACAGGGGGTCTCCTACGAGCAGTACTTC
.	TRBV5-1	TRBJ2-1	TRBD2	CASSLTGTSGGNNEQFF	TGCGCCAGCAGCTTGACTGGGACTAGCGGGGGGAACAATGAGCAGTTCTTC
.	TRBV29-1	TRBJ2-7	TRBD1	CSAIDRGRYEQYF	TGCAGCGCCATAGACAGGGGGAGATACGAGCAGTACTTC
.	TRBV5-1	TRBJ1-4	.	CASSLVGSHEKLFF	TGCGCCAGCAGCTTGGTGGGCAGCCATGAAAAACTGTTTTTT
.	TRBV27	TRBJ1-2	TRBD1	CASSPRIQGAYGYTF	TGTGCCAGCAGTCCTCGAATACAGGGGGCGTATGGCTACACCTTC
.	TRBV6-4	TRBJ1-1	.	CASKQGLGTEAFF	TGTGCCAGCAAACAGGGCTTGGGCACTGAAGCTTTCTTT
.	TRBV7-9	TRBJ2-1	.	CASSQVRDSPNEQFF	TGTGCCAGCAGCCAAGTCCGGGACTCACCCAATGAGCAGTTCTTC
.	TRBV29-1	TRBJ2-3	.	CSGGVARGADTQYF	TGCAGCGGAGGCGTGGCGCGGGGCGCAGATACGCAGTATTTT
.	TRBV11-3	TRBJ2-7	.	CASSSASQGWYEQYF	TGTGCCAGCAGCTCCGCCTCACAGGGTTGGTACGAGCAGTACTTC
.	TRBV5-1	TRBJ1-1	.	CASSLDPGQMGSNTEAFF	TGCGCCAGCAGCCTGGATCCTGGACAGATGGGTTCGAACACTGAAGCTTTCTTT
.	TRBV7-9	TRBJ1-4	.	CASSLEAGNEKLFF	TGTGCCAGCAGCTTAGAGGCAGGGAATGAAAAACTGTTTTTT
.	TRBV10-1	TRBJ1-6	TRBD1	CASSGQWTGPFTLHF	TGCGCCAGCTCGGGTCAATGGACAGGGCCTTTCACCCTCCACTTT
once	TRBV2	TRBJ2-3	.	CASGEGGSREGYTDTQYF	TGTGCCAGCGGGGAAGGGGGCTCACGGGAGGGTTACACAGATACGCAGTATTTT
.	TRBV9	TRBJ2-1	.	CASSVFPDEQFF	TGTGCCAGCAGCGTTTTCCCCGATGAGCAGTTCTTC
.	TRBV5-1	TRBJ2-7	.	CASRQTALTRYEQYF	TGCGCCAGCAGACAGACAGCTCTTACTCGCTACGAGCAGTACTTC
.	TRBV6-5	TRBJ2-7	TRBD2	CASNPGGSYEQYF	TGTGCCAGCAACCCGGGGGGCTCCTACGAGCAGTACTTC
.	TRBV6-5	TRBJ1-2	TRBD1	CASSYSRTGARGYTF	TGTGCCAGCAGTTACTCGAGGACAGGGGCGCGGGGCTACACCTTC
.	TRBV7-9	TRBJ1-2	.	CASSLRSAGFNYGYTF	TGTGCCAGCAGCTTAAGGTCCGCAGGCTTTAACTATGGCTACACCTTC
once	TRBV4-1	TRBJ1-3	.	CASSIKIGTSSGNTIYF	TGCGCCAGCAGCATAAAGATCGGGACAAGCTCTGGAAACACCATATATTTT
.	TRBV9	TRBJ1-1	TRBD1	CARRPDRANGGTEAFF	TGTGCCAGGAGACCGGACAGGGCCAATGGAGGGACTGAAGCTTTCTTT
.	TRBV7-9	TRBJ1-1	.	CASSSTEKTEAFF	TGTGCCAGCAGCTCGACAGAGAAGACTGAAGCTTTCTTT
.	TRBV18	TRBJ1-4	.	CASSPLQGAGATNEKLFF	TGTGCCAGCTCACCCTTACAGGGCGCGGGAGCAACTAATGAAAAACTGTTTTTT
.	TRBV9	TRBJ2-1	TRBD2	CASGGTRSSNEQFF	TGTGCCAGCGGCGGGACTAGATCTTCCAATGAGCAGTTCTTC
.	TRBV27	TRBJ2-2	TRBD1	CASRPTGGTGELFF	TGTGCCAGCAGACCCACAGGGGGCACCGGGGAGCTGTTTTTT
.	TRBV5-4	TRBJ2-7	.	CASSPPVGGGGTYEQYF	TGTGCCAGCAGCCCCCCGGTAGGAGGGGGCGGGACCTACGAGCAGTACTTC
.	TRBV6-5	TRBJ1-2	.	CASSFAGRIMGYTF	TGTGCCAGCAGTTTCGCAGGGAGGATTATGGGCTACACCTTC
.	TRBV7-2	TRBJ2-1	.	CASSLGAARNEQFF	TGTGCCAGCAGCTTGGGCGCAGCTCGGAATGAGCAGTTCTTC
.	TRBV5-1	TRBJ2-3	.	CASRSGSGTDTQYF	TGCGCCAGCAGATCCGGGTCGGGGACAGATACGCAGTATTTT
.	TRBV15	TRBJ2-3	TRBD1	CATSRDRGTGVGDTQYF	TGTGCCACCAGCAGAGATCGAGGGACAGGGGTTGGGGATACGCAGTATTTT
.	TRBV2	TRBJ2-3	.	CASSDSYRTDTQYF	TGTGCCAGCAGTGACTCGTACAGGACAGATACGCAGTATTTT
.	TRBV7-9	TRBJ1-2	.	CASSLPRGVEDGYTF	TGTGCCAGCAGCTTACCCCGGGGGGTAGAGGATGGCTACACCTTC
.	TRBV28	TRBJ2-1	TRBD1	CASTLGQGVNNEQFF	TGTGCCAGCACCCTGGGACAGGGGGTCAACAATGAGCAGTTCTTC
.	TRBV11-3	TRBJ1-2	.	CASSAGVGGYTF	TGTGCCAGCAGCGCAGGGGTTGGTGGCTACACCTTC
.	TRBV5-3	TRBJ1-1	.	CARSLVIVIMNTEAFF	TGTGCCAGAAGCTTGGTAATAGTGATTATGAACACTGAAGCTTTCTTT
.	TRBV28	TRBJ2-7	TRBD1	CASRPWDSAYEQYF	TGTGCCAGCAGACCTTGGGACAGCGCCTACGAGCAGTACTTC
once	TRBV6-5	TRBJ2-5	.	CASSYLGGGMETQYF	TGTGCCAGCAGTTACCTAGGGGGGGGGATGGAGACCCAGTACTTC
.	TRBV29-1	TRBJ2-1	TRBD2	CSVEDQRGGGSYNEQFF	TGCAGCGTTGAAGATCAGAGGGGCGGGGGTTCCTACAATGAGCAGTTCTTC
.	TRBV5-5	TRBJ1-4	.	CASSPGLVEEKLFF	TGTGCCAGCAGCCCGGGACTCGTGGAGGAAAAACTGTTTTTT
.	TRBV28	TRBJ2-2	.	CASDSPNTGELFF	TGTGCCAGCGACTCGCCGAACACCGGGGAGCTGTTTTTT
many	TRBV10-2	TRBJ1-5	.	CASSDVGWASAGQPQHF	TGCGCCAGCAGTGATGTCGGTTGGGCATCGGCAGGCCAGCCCCAGCATTTT
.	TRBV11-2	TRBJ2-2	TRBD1	CASSLDGDRVMFF	TGTGCCAGCAGCTTAGATGGAGACAGGGTCATGTTTTTT